This entry is about one T cell receptor (beta chain). After removal of 4 bases from V and 4 bases from J, the junction contained 5 bases not matched to a gene. The CDR3 is 17 amino acids. Germline V CDR1 and CDR2: MNHNS, SASEGT. The sample is drawn from a study of blood T cell repertoires in COVID-19. Study background: Sites across the United States, Italy and Spain contributed samples from acute and convalescent COVID-19.

Study processing details: Using reference gene primer amplification, nucleated cell counts were estimated. Produced via immunoSEQ multiplex PCR; TCRdb's table is partial and in-frame only. That table supplies the V and J calls and clone size; D and trimming were determined from the DNA. The sample carries more than 80,000 clones, almost 80% recorded once. V gene TRBV6-1 combines with J gene TRBJ2-2; TRBD2 matches at 14 bases. The source of this sequence is a human donor in a cohort sampled during active COVID-19. Sequenced sample: peripheral blood. The CDR3 nucleotides read TGTGCCAGCAGTGGGGGAGGACTAGCGGGAGGCACCGGGGAGCTGTTTTTT. Translating it yields CASSGGGLAGGTGELFF.